These 28 T cell receptor beta chains share one sample of origin, sequenced in a study of CD8+ T cells in alopecia areata. Regarding treatment: oral pan-JAK inhibitor, 5-10 mg twice daily. RNA extraction was followed by reverse transcription into cDNA, which acted as the sequencing template. Sequencing was performed with immunoSEQ multiplex PCR; in TCRdb, only in-frame clones are kept and a portion is missing. The sample contains around 140,000 clones, 85% to 90% of which appear only once. The source material was CD8+ T cells sorted from blood, sampled at week 4, from a patient treated with tofacitinib. The receptors stem from a human donor with alopecia areata.

In DNA form, the CDR3 reads TGCGCCAGCAGCCAAAGACACACCGGACAGGGGGAGGGCATTCAGTACTTC. Its protein is CASSQRHTGQGEGIQYF. The rearrangement links TRBV5-1 to TRBJ2-4; TRBD1 matches 10 bases. The V segment lost 4 bases and the J segment 9 bases; nucleotides outside the gene matches: 16. CDR1 is SGHRS, CDR2 YFSETQ, per germline. This CDR3 has 17 residues. Full variable domain (missing parts from reference TRBV5-1 and TRBJ2-4): KAGVTQTPRYLIKTRGQQVTLSCSPISGHRSVSWYQQTPGQGLQFLFEYFSETQRNKGNFPGRFSGRQFSNSRSEMNVSTLELGDSALYLCASSQRHTGQGEGIQYFGAGTRLSVL.

The chain links TRBV29-1 to TRBJ1-2, with 10 bases fitting TRBD1. The CDR3 spans 13 residues. Germline CDR1 reads SQVTM; CDR2 reads ANQGSEA. The ends lost 4 bases at V and 2 bases at J; junction bases unmatched: 1. In nucleotides, the CDR3 is TGCAGCGTTGCGACAGGGGGCAACTATGGCTACACCTTC. Its protein product is CSVATGGNYGYTF.

This chain joins TRBV19 and TRBJ1-1, with D possibly matching TRBD1 (6 bases). The CDR3 totals 14 residues. Germline loops: CDR1 LNHDA, CDR2 SQIVND (reference sequence). Trimming took 6 bases from V and 3 from J, leaving 14 bases between them. As DNA, the CDR3 is TGTGCCAGTAGAACACAGGGTACCCACACTGAAGCTTTCTTT. This sequence encodes CASRTQGTHTEAFF. The variable domain in full, with the rest retrieved from reference TRBV19 and TRBJ1-1, is DGGITQSPKYLFRKEGQNVTLSCEQNLNHDAMYWYRQDPGQGLRLIYYSQIVNDFQKGDIAEGYSVSREKKESFPLTVTSAQKNPTAFYLCASRTQGTHTEAFFGQGTRLTVV.

In this sample, this clone turned up a few times. V usage is TRBV29-1 and J usage is TRBJ2-1; D is perhaps TRBD2 (5 bases). This CDR3 has 14 amino acids. The germline V gene has CDR1 SQVTM and CDR2 ANQGSEA. V was shortened by 6 bases and J by 4 bases, with 16 bases between the two germline ends. The CDR3 DNA is TGCAGCGTGGGTTGGGTAGCGCCTTACAATGAGCAGTTCTTC. Translated, it gives CSVGWVAPYNEQFF.

The gene calls are TRBV4-1 and TRBJ2-5, with 7 positions matching TRBD2. CDR3 size: 16 residues. Germline-derived CDR1 and CDR2 are MGHRA and YSYEKL. The V segment lost 2 bases and the J segment 0 bases; nucleotides outside the gene matches: 6. The DNA for the CDR3 is TGCGCCAGCAGCCAAAGGCTAGCGGCGTACCAAGAGACCCAGTACTTC. Residues: CASSQRLAAYQETQYF.

This clone was seen once. The V and J genes are TRBV4-1 and TRBJ2-5, with 11 bases matching TRBD2. The V segment lost 0 bases and the J segment 4 bases; nucleotides outside the gene matches: 13. Per germline, CDR1 MGHRA and CDR2 YSYEKL. This CDR3 comprises 19 residues. In DNA form, the CDR3 reads TGCGCCAGCAGCCAAGATCTTATTATTAGCGGGAGGGCCCGAGAGACCCAGTACTTC. It specifies CASSQDLIISGRARETQYF.

The rearrangement links TRBV27 to TRBJ2-7; 8 bases fit TRBD2. The CDR3 extends over 13 amino acids. Per germline, CDR1 MNHEY and CDR2 SMNVEV (reference sequence). With 5 bases clipped from V and 2 bases from J, the junction kept 2 bases outside the gene matches. The CDR3 bases are TGTGCCAGCAGTAGGACTAGCACCTACGAGCAGTACTTC. This encodes CASSRTSTYEQYF.

The J gene is TRBJ2-4, the V gene TRBV4-1; TRBD2 matches 12 bases. The CDR3 loop spans 18 amino acids. The junction had 13 bases not matched to a gene; V was cut back by 3 bases and J by 7 bases. CDR1 and CDR2 (germline): MGHRA, YSYEKL. For the CDR3, the DNA is TGCGCCAGCAGCCATACCGGACTAGCGGGGAGCCCCTTGAACATTCAGTACTTC. Translating it yields CASSHTGLAGSPLNIQYF.

The rearrangement uses TRBV6-4 and TRBJ2-3; D tentatively reads TRBD1 or TRBD2 (5 bases each). Trimming took off 7 bases at V and 6 bases at J, with 17 bases between the two ends. This CDR3 has 14 amino acids. The germline V gene has CDR1 MRHNA and CDR2 SNTAGT. The DNA for the CDR3 is TGTGCCAGCATGGGGACGAGGGTCTGGGATACGCAGTATTTT. This encodes CASMGTRVWDTQYF.

The rearrangement links TRBV7-9 to TRBJ1-2; 7 nucleotides align to TRBD1. Per germline, CDR1 SEHNR and CDR2 FQNEAQ (reference sequence). V lost 1 base, J lost 3 bases, and 5 bases stayed unmatched. This CDR3 is built from 15 residues. Written as DNA, the CDR3 is TGTGCCAGCAGCTTAGAGGGGGCGCATCACTATGGCTACACCTTC. Protein sequence: CASSLEGAHHYGYTF.

This clone has just one count. The rearrangement joins TRBV29-1 to TRBJ2-7, with 10 bases lining up with TRBD1. CDR1 is SQVTM, CDR2 ANQGSEA, per germline. V lost 1 base and J lost 3; bases outside the gene matches: 18. The CDR3 has 19 amino acids. In nucleotides, the CDR3 is TGCAGCGTTGAAGCCCCACCCGGGACAGGGGTACCCTCGCACTACGAGCAGTACTTC. It codes for CSVEAPPGTGVPSHYEQYF.

The V and J genes are TRBV7-7 and TRBJ2-7; TRBD2 is a possible D gene (5 bases). V lost 2 bases, J lost 7 bases, and 12 bases lay in between. The germline CDR1 and CDR2 sequences are SSHAT and FNYEAQ (reference sequence). CDR3 length: 13 amino acids. The CDR3 loop reads CASSLTQEEEQYF. The CDR3 coding sequence is TGTGCCAGCAGCTTAACCCAGGAGGAAGAGCAGTACTTC.

This clone occurred a few times. This sequence joins TRBV5-6 and TRBJ2-2; no firm D call. The germline V and J ends were trimmed by 0 bases and 2 bases, with 5 bases remaining between them. The CDR3 is made up of 14 amino acids. CDR1 is SGHDT, CDR2 YYEEEE, per germline. This chain's CDR3 is CASSLEGNTGELFF. CDR3 bases: TGTGCCAGCAGCTTGGAAGGCAACACCGGGGAGCTGTTTTTT. The full variable domain, rest sourced from reference TRBV5-6 and TRBJ2-2, is DAGVTQSPTHLIKTRGQQVTLRCSPKSGHDTVSWYQQALGQGPQFIFQYYEEEERQRGNFPDRFSGHQFPNYSSELNVNALLLGDSALYLCASSLEGNTGELFFGEGSRLTVL.

This clone was picked up one time. The chain recombines TRBV19 with TRBJ2-7; perhaps TRBD2 as D (5 bases). V lost 8 bases and J 2 bases, leaving 7 bases between the germline ends. From germline, CDR1 is LNHDA and CDR2 SQIVND (reference sequence). The CDR3 runs to 11 residues. In nucleotides, the CDR3 is TGTGCCAGTCGGGGTCCCTACGAGCAGTACTTC. This gives the protein CASRGPYEQYF.

This clone was counted only a few times. This chain connects TRBV10-3 to TRBJ2-1; 10 nucleotides line up with TRBD1. The V segment lost 6 bases and the J segment 6 bases; nucleotides outside the gene matches: 8. The CDR3 spans 15 residues. Germline lookup yields CDR1 ENHRY and CDR2 SYGVKD. The CDR3: CAIRTGTGAGNEQFF. The CDR3, as DNA: TGTGCCATCAGGACCGGGACAGGGGCAGGCAATGAGCAGTTCTTC.

The chain employs TRBV6-6 and TRBJ1-2; D is perhaps TRBD1 (6 bases). The CDR3 runs 13 residues. Between the trimmed V and J ends, which lost 2 bases and 4 bases, there was a span of 8 bases. Per the germline V gene, CDR1 is MNHNY and CDR2 is SVGAGI (reference sequence). Here the CDR3 DNA reads TGTGCCAGCAGTTACGGGGGCGGCTATGGCTACACCTTC. Translation: CASSYGGGYGYTF.

The genes are TRBV29-1 and TRBJ2-5, with D unclear. Per the germline V gene, CDR1 is SQVTM and CDR2 is ANQGSEA. The length of the CDR3 is 12 residues. V was trimmed by 2 bases and J by 3 bases, leaving 7 bases between them. The DNA for the CDR3 is TGCAGCGTTGAACGGGCGGAAGAGACCCAGTACTTC. As protein: CSVERAEETQYF. Using reference TRBV29-1 and TRBJ2-5 for the parts outside the CDR3, the full variable domain is SAVISQKPSRDICQRGTSLTIQCQVDSQVTMMFWYRQQPGQSLTLIATANQGSEATYESGFVIDKFPISRPNLTFSTLTVSNMSPEDSSIYLCSVERAEETQYFGPGTRLLVL.

This chain links TRBV7-8 with TRBJ2-7; TRBD1 is a possible D gene (6 bases). Between the trimmed V and J ends, which lost 0 bases and 0 bases, there was a span of 9 bases. The CDR3 contains 15 residues. Germline values: CDR1 SGHVS, CDR2 FQNEAQ. For the CDR3, the DNA is TGTGCCAGCAGCTTAGCCCAGGGGCCCTCCTACGAGCAGTACTTC. It is translated as CASSLAQGPSYEQYF.

The V call is TRBV2, the J call TRBJ2-7; possibly TRBD2 for D (6 bases). Germline V lookup: CDR1 SNHLY, CDR2 FYNNEI. V lost 6 bases and J lost 6, with 12 bases in between. The CDR3 loop spans 12 amino acids. In nucleotides, the CDR3 is TGTGCCAGCAGGGGGGGTCCGTTCGAGCAGTACTTC. Translating it yields CASRGGPFEQYF.

This chain's CDR3 is CASYYDSRNGYTF. The CDR3, as DNA: TGTGCCAGTTACTACGACAGTCGGAATGGCTACACCTTC. The chain combines TRBV9 with TRBJ1-2; D is perhaps TRBD1 (5 bases). This CDR3 has 13 residues. Trimming removed 8 bases from V and 6 bases from J, with 17 bases in between. Germline V gene sequence: CDR1 SGDLS, CDR2 YYNGEE.

The rearrangement links TRBV27 to TRBJ2-2, with D unclear. This CDR3 is 12 amino acids long. From germline, CDR1 is MNHEY and CDR2 SMNVEV (reference sequence). The V end lost 3 bases, the J end lost 5 bases, and 4 bases lay between the germline ends. In nucleotides, the CDR3 is TGTGCCAGCAGTTTTTTTACCGGGGAGCTGTTTTTT. Translating it yields CASSFFTGELFF.

This clone was picked up a small number of times. The rearrangement links TRBV6-1 to TRBJ2-3, with D maybe TRBD1 (6 bases). The germline V gene encodes CDR1 MNHNS and CDR2 SASEGT. This CDR3 has 13 residues. The V gene lost 6 bases and the J gene lost 1 base, with 8 bases spanning the gap. The CDR3 DNA follows: TGTGCCAGCAGCCGGACAGGCACAGATACGCAGTATTTT. Protein sequence: CASSRTGTDTQYF.

The V call is TRBV7-2, the J call TRBJ1-3, with a tentative D call TRBD1 (6 bases). There are 15 residues in the CDR3. Germline V lookup: CDR1 SGHTA, CDR2 FQGNSA. The V and J ends lost 2 bases and 4 bases respectively, with 12 bases between them. CDR3 protein: CASSLSAGVGNTIYF. DNA of the CDR3: TGTGCCAGCAGCTTATCGGCAGGGGTCGGAAACACCATATATTTT.

The J gene is TRBJ2-3, the V gene TRBV5-4, with D uncertain. Deletions cut 2 bases from V and 5 bases from J, with 9 bases between. CDR3 length equals 13 residues. Per germline, CDR1 SGHNT and CDR2 YYREEE (reference sequence). The DNA for the CDR3 is TGTGCCAGCAGCTTCGCCAGTTTAGATACGCAGTATTTT. Encoded protein: CASSFASLDTQYF.

The chain uses TRBV30 and TRBJ2-7, with TRBD2 matching 11 bases. This CDR3 has 15 amino acids. Germline CDR1 reads GTSNPN; CDR2 reads SVGIG (reference sequence). The V and J ends lost 2 bases and 4 bases, in that order; junction bases with no gene match: 7. This CDR3 is CAWSFSGRVEYEQYF. In DNA form, the CDR3 reads TGTGCCTGGAGTTTTAGCGGGAGGGTTGAGTACGAGCAGTACTTC. Full variable domain (remainder filled in from reference TRBV30 and TRBJ2-7): SQTIHQWPATLVQPVGSPLSLECTVEGTSNPNLYWYRQAAGRGLQLLFYSVGIGQISSEVPQNLSASRPQDRQFILSSKKLLLSDSGFYLCAWSFSGRVEYEQYFGPGTRLTVT.

This clone was seen a handful of times. This chain connects TRBV7-9 to TRBJ2-7; 10 bases map to TRBD1. The V gene's germline CDR1 is SEHNR and CDR2 FQNEAQ (reference sequence). This CDR3 comprises 16 residues. The ends lost 1 base at V and 3 bases at J; junction bases unmatched: 6. CDR3 amino acids: CASSLEGQGTNYEQYF. CDR3 nucleotides: TGTGCCAGCAGCTTAGAGGGACAGGGGACCAACTACGAGCAGTACTTC.

The chain is built from TRBV29-1 and TRBJ2-3; perhaps TRBD2 as D (6 bases). Germline V gene data show CDR1 as SQVTM and CDR2 as ANQGSEA. The V end was cut by 7 bases, the J end by 3 bases, with 17 bases between. The CDR3 sequence is 14 residues long. CDR3 coding DNA: TGCAGCGGGGGGGATATCCACGGGACAGATACGCAGTATTTT. It specifies CSGGDIHGTDTQYF.

The V gene is TRBV29-1, the J gene TRBJ2-7, with 7 bases fitting TRBD1. CDR3 length: 13 residues. V shed 5 bases, J shed 4 bases, and the junction held 8 bases outside the gene matches. The germline V gene encodes CDR1 SQVTM and CDR2 ANQGSEA. CDR3 protein: CSVHSGQVYEQYF. The CDR3 bases are TGCAGCGTTCACTCCGGACAGGTGTACGAGCAGTACTTC.